Described below is a single T cell receptor beta chain sequence and its context. The antigen remains unidentified. This entry is derived from a study of graft-versus-host responses after intestinal transplantation. In the study overall: Those transplanted obtained multivisceral, liver-intestinal, or isolated intestinal grafts.

Generated by immunoSEQ multiplex PCR, the TCRdb table keeps only in-frame clones and is missing some. The sample includes approximately 100,000 clones, about 90% seen only once; the top ten take over 0.1%. Study-wide results and limits: Recipient marrow harbored GvH clones, some of which surfaced first in ileum or blood.

The CDR3 runs 13 residues. Trimming took off 5 bases at V and 7 bases at J, with 14 bases between the two ends. Germline values: CDR1 SGHTA, CDR2 FQGTGA. The rearrangement joins TRBV7-3 to TRBJ1-2; D unclear. The TCR originated in a human donor who received an intestinal transplant. Sequences were derived from unstimulated CD4+ T cells sorted from spleen or lymph node cells, sampled before intestinal transplant. CDR3 amino acids: CASSPTMTGGYTF. The CDR3 region has the DNA TGTGCCAGCAGCCCGACTATGACGGGTGGCTACACCTTC. The full variable domain, rest sourced from reference TRBV7-3 and TRBJ1-2, is GAGVSQTPSNKVTEKGKYVELRCDPISGHTALYWYRQSLGQGPEFLIYFQGTGAADDSGLPNDRFFAVRPEGSVSTLKIQRTERGDSAVYLCASSPTMTGGYTFGSGTRLTVV.